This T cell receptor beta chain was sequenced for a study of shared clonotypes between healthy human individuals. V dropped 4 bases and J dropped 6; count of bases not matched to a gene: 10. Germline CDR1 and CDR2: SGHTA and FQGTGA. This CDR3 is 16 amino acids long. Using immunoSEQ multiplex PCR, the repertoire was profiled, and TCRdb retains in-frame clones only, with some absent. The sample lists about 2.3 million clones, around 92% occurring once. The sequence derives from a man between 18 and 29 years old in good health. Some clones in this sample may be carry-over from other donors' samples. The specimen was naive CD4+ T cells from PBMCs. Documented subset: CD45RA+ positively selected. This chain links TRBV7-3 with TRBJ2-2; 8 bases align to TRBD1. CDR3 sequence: CASSWYGQGFSGELFF. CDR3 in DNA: TGTGCCAGCAGCTGGTACGGACAGGGCTTTTCCGGGGAGCTGTTTTTT.